This T cell receptor beta chain was captured in a study of brain metastases from non-small cell lung cancer. Some clones are missing from TCRdb's copy, which holds only in-frame ones; the method was immunoSEQ multiplex PCR. The sample includes around 3,100 clones, over 70% of them seen just once. Germline CDR1 reads SGDLS; CDR2 reads YYNGEE. This CDR3 is 15 amino acids long. V was pared by 7 bases and J by 5 bases, with 10 bases of the junction left unmatched. Study-wide results and limits: T-cell clones appeared expanded in around 60% of brain metastases relative to matched primary tumors.

About this clone: Its antigen is currently unknown.

Sequenced input: primary lung tumor tissue. This chain joins TRBV9 and TRBJ2-2, with 8 bases identical to TRBD2. This TCR was recovered from a donor aged 40 or over with non-small cell lung cancer. CDR3 in amino acids: CASAQSGGPTGELFF. DNA for the CDR3: TGTGCCAGCGCCCAAAGCGGGGGCCCAACCGGGGAGCTGTTTTTT.